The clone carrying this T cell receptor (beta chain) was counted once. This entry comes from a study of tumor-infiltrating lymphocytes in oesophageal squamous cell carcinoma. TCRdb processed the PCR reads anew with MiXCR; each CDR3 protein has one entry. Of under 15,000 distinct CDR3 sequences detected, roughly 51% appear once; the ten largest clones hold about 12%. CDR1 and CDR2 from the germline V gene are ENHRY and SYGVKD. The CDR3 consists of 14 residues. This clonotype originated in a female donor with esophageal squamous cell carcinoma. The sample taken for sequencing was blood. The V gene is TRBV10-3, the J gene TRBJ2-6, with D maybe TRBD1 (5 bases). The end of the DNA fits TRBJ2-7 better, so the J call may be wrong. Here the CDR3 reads CATNDRALTDTQYF. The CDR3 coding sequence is TGTGCCACCAACGATCGAGCTCTGACAGATACGCAGTACTTC.